The next 31 T cell receptor beta chains were all read from a single sample in a study of blood T cell repertoires in COVID-19. Profiling relied on immunoSEQ multiplex PCR, and the TCRdb table lists in-frame clones only, not all of them. The data hold around 230,000 clones, with about 91% observed a single time. The sequenced material came from PBMCs or T cells enriched from blood (not recorded which). The receptors stem from a woman aged 40 to 55 with acute COVID-19.

V is TRBV5-6 and J is TRBJ2-7; 9 nucleotides agree with TRBD1. The V segment lost 4 bases and the J segment 4 bases; nucleotides outside the gene matches: 9. Germline values: CDR1 SGHDT, CDR2 YYEEEE. There are 15 residues in the CDR3. The CDR3: CASSNLGQGRYEQYF. In DNA form, the CDR3 reads TGTGCCAGCAGCAACTTGGGACAGGGACGGTACGAGCAGTACTTC.

V gene TRBV28 combines with J gene TRBJ2-4, with TRBD2 as a possible D gene (5 bases). From germline, CDR1 is MDHEN and CDR2 SYDVKM. Deletions cut 1 base from V and 0 bases from J, with 13 bases between. This CDR3 has 17 residues. The CDR3 nucleotides are TGTGCCAGCAGTTTATCACTAGAGATACTAGCCAAAAACATTCAGTACTTC. It codes for CASSLSLEILAKNIQYF.

The V call is TRBV3-1 (or the pseudogene TRBV3-2), the J call TRBJ2-7, with TRBD1 as a possible D gene (6 bases). The CDR3 covers 15 residues. Germline V CDR1 and CDR2: LGHDT, YNNKEL (reference sequence). V lost 1 base, J lost 0 bases, and 10 bases lay in between. In nucleotides, the CDR3 is TGTGCCAGCAGCCAAGGTCTGGACAGCTCCTACGAGCAGTACTTC. Amino acid sequence: CASSQGLDSSYEQYF.

The V gene is TRBV3-1 (or the pseudogene TRBV3-2), the J gene TRBJ2-5; unclear D gene. The CDR3 spans 15 residues. The V gene lost 5 bases and the J gene lost 3 bases, with 16 bases spanning the gap. The germline V gene has CDR1 LGHDT and CDR2 YNNKEL (reference sequence). The CDR3: CASSSPNPAKETQYF. As DNA, the CDR3 is TGTGCCAGCAGCAGCCCTAACCCTGCGAAAGAGACCCAGTACTTC.

The CDR3 nucleotides are TGCGCCAGCAGCCCGGGGACTAGCGGGAGCGGCTCCTACAATGAGCAGTTCTTC. Translation: CASSPGTSGSGSYNEQFF. V and J are TRBV5-1 and TRBJ2-1; TRBD2 matches at 14 bases. V was clipped by 4 bases and J by 0 bases; unmatched bases: 6. Per germline, CDR1 SGHRS and CDR2 YFSETQ. The CDR3 runs to 18 residues.

This clone was detected a few times. J is TRBJ1-5 and V is TRBV7-8; 7 positions match TRBD1. The CDR3 covers 14 residues. V was clipped by 4 bases and J by 10 bases; unmatched bases: 10. Germline V gene data show CDR1 as SGHVS and CDR2 as FQNEAQ. This chain's CDR3 is CASSYRQGDGPQHF. CDR3 sequence (DNA): TGTGCCAGCAGCTACAGACAGGGTGATGGACCCCAGCATTTT.

The rearrangement joins TRBV6-5 to TRBJ2-3, with 7 bases that match TRBD1. The junction had 4 bases not matched to a gene; V was cut back by 1 base and J by 3 bases. The CDR3 spans 15 residues. The germline V gene has CDR1 MNHEY and CDR2 SVGAGI. CDR3 sequence (DNA): TGTGCCAGCAGTTACTTACAGGGGCCAACAGATACGCAGTATTTT. This gives the protein CASSYLQGPTDTQYF.

The chain uses TRBV11-2 and TRBJ2-2; D is perhaps TRBD2 (5 bases). The CDR3 consists of 15 residues. Trimming shortened V by 2 bases and J by 2 bases, and 9 bases separated the two germline ends. CDR1 and CDR2 from the germline V gene are SGHAT and FQNNGV. This CDR3 reads CASSLIGGNTGELFF. The CDR3 nucleotides are TGTGCCAGCAGCTTAATTGGAGGAAACACCGGGGAGCTGTTTTTT.

J is TRBJ1-6 and V is TRBV7-2; D might be TRBD1 (6 bases). V dropped 7 bases and J dropped 10 bases, with 17 bases sitting between them. The V gene's germline CDR1 is SGHTA and CDR2 FQGNSA. The CDR3 consists of 14 residues. The CDR3 DNA reads TGTGCCAGCACCCTTCGACAGGACCGATCACCCCTCCACTTT. It specifies CASTLRQDRSPLHF.

This clone occurred a few times. The chain couples TRBV2 to TRBJ1-4; D gene uncertain. The germline V and J ends were trimmed by 6 bases and 4 bases, with 6 bases remaining between them. The germline gives CDR1 SNHLY, CDR2 FYNNEI. The CDR3 length is 12 residues. The CDR3 sequence: CASRVLNEKLFF. CDR3 bases: TGTGCCAGCAGGGTACTTAATGAAAAACTGTTTTTT.

J is TRBJ1-4 and V is TRBV28; 8 nucleotides match TRBD1. Per the germline V gene, CDR1 is MDHEN and CDR2 is SYDVKM. J lost 5 bases, V lost 5 bases, and 7 bases had no gene match. The CDR3 spans 15 residues. CDR3 sequence: CASSPQGQVNEKLFF. The CDR3 nucleotides read TGTGCCAGCAGTCCACAGGGACAGGTGAATGAAAAACTGTTTTTT.

The rearrangement joins TRBV6-5 to TRBJ1-1; tentatively, D is TRBD1 (5 bases). Trimming pared 7 bases from V and 1 base from J, leaving 13 bases between. CDR1 is MNHEY, CDR2 SVGAGI, per germline. CDR3 size: 14 residues. The CDR3 sequence is CASTLLQGNTEAFF. The CDR3 DNA is TGTGCCAGCACTCTACTCCAGGGGAACACTGAAGCTTTCTTT.

This chain uses TRBV10-1 with TRBJ2-7, with 9 bases matching TRBD1. Germline V gives CDR1 WNHNN, CDR2 SYGVQD (reference sequence). The CDR3 runs to 15 residues. After removal of 2 bases from V and 5 bases from J, the junction contained 7 bases not matched to a gene. The CDR3 DNA follows: TGCGCCAGCAGTGAGACTGGGACAGGGATCAACGAGCAGTACTTC. It specifies CASSETGTGINEQYF.

J is TRBJ1-1 and V is TRBV19; D not resolved. CDR3 size: 15 residues. The germline V gene has CDR1 LNHDA and CDR2 SQIVND (reference sequence). V was cut by 6 bases and J by 0 bases, with 14 bases left in between. Written as DNA, the CDR3 is TGTGCCAGTAGGCAGGATAGGAAGATGAACACTGAAGCTTTCTTT. This translates into CASRQDRKMNTEAFF.

The CDR3: CASSVVGVVGGFGNEQFF. The DNA of the CDR3 is TGTGCCAGCAGCGTAGTGGGGGTGGTAGGGGGATTTGGAAATGAGCAGTTCTTC. The V gene is TRBV9, the J gene TRBJ2-1; maybe TRBD1 (6 bases). The germline gives CDR1 SGDLS, CDR2 YYNGEE. V gave up 0 bases and J gave up 7 bases, with 23 bases separating them. This CDR3 spans 18 amino acids.

The J gene is TRBJ2-5, the V gene TRBV18; no clear D gene. Trimming took 5 bases from V and 1 from J, leaving 14 bases between them. Germline CDR1 and CDR2: KGHSH and LQKENI. CDR3 length: 15 amino acids. DNA of the CDR3: TGTGCCAGCTCATCGGGTTTGAAGCTCCAAGAGACCCAGTACTTC. Amino acid sequence: CASSSGLKLQETQYF.

This chain uses TRBV18 with TRBJ2-5; 8 bases match TRBD2. This CDR3 spans 13 amino acids. Per the germline V gene, CDR1 is KGHSH and CDR2 is LQKENI. The trim removed 0 bases at V and 9 bases at J, leaving 3 bases unmatched. The CDR3 nucleotides are TGTGCCAGCTCACCACCGGGGCGGGAGGCCCAGTACTTC. This encodes CASSPPGREAQYF.

This clone was seen more than once but under ten times. The chain has TRBV5-6 and TRBJ2-7; TRBD1 agrees at 9 bases. Germline V lookup: CDR1 SGHDT, CDR2 YYEEEE. With 3 bases clipped from V and 3 bases from J, the junction kept 13 bases outside the gene matches. The CDR3 consists of 17 residues. The CDR3, as DNA: TGTGCCAGCAGCTATGGCCGGGACAGGGTTTTGGGCTACGAGCAGTACTTC. Its translation is CASSYGRDRVLGYEQYF.

This chain links TRBV5-5 with TRBJ1-2, with TRBD1 identical over 10 bases. Germline lookup yields CDR1 SGHKS and CDR2 YYEKEE (reference sequence). The CDR3 is 13 amino acids. The V and J ends lost 3 bases and 7 bases, in that order; junction bases with no gene match: 3. CDR3 DNA: TGTGCCAGCAGCTGGGGACAGGGGTCTGGCTACACCTTC. Protein: CASSWGQGSGYTF.

The chain uses TRBV5-4 and TRBJ1-1; D is unresolved. This CDR3 contains 11 residues. Germline V gene sequence: CDR1 SGHNT, CDR2 YYREEE (reference sequence). V gave up 4 bases and J gave up 7 bases, with 8 bases separating them. CDR3 sequence: CASSGGNEAFF. The CDR3 DNA reads as TGTGCCAGCAGCGGCGGCAATGAAGCTTTCTTT. The full variable domain, rest sourced from reference TRBV5-4 and TRBJ1-1, is ETGVTQSPTHLIKTRGQQVTLRCSSQSGHNTVSWYQQALGQGPQFIFQYYREEENGRGNFPPRFSGLQFPNYSSELNVNALELDDSALYLCASSGGNEAFFGQGTRLTVV.

V is TRBV19 and J is TRBJ1-1; D is possibly TRBD1 (5 bases). Looked up from germline, CDR1 is LNHDA and CDR2 is SQIVND (reference sequence). CDR3 length: 13 amino acids. The ends were cut back, 6 bases at V and 1 base at J, with 9 bases in the middle. The CDR3 DNA sequence: TGTGCCAGTAGGCTGGACACGAACACTGAAGCTTTCTTT. As protein: CASRLDTNTEAFF.

This clone was counted a few times. The V and J genes are TRBV28 and TRBJ2-5; D is perhaps TRBD1 (5 bases). Germline assignment: CDR1 MDHEN and CDR2 SYDVKM. The germline V and J ends were trimmed by 2 bases and 7 bases, with 14 bases remaining between them. The CDR3 runs 14 residues. The CDR3 DNA reads TGTGCCAGCAGTTTAACGCAGGGTGTCGGGACCCAGTACTTC. Translation gives CASSLTQGVGTQYF.

The chain employs TRBV10-1 and TRBJ2-3; tentatively, D is TRBD1 (5 bases). V gave up 4 bases and J gave up 6 bases, with 14 bases separating them. The length of the CDR3 is 14 residues. Per germline, CDR1 WNHNN and CDR2 SYGVQD (reference sequence). CDR3 sequence: CASSVWGPMDTQYF. CDR3 sequence (DNA): TGCGCCAGCAGTGTCTGGGGCCCAATGGATACGCAGTATTTT.

J is TRBJ2-7 and V is TRBV30; 8 positions agree with TRBD2. The V and J ends lost 3 bases and 6 bases, in that order; junction bases with no gene match: 7. This CDR3 contains 13 residues. The V gene's germline CDR1 is GTSNPN and CDR2 SVGIG (reference sequence). DNA of the CDR3: TGTGCCTGGAGCACTAGCGGACCTTCCGAGCAGTACGTC. It translates to CAWSTSGPSEQYV.

This rearrangement joins TRBV7-8 to TRBJ2-7, with D maybe TRBD2 (6 bases). Germline CDR1 and CDR2: SGHVS and FQNEAQ. V was clipped by 0 bases and J by 4 bases, with 13 bases between them. The CDR3 spans 15 residues. CDR3 coding DNA: TGTGCCAGCAGCTTAGCCCCGACAGCGGGTTACGAGCAGTACGTC. It encodes CASSLAPTAGYEQYV.

V and J are TRBV5-1 and TRBJ1-1; the D is unclear. Germline V gene lookup returns CDR1 SGHRS and CDR2 YFSETQ. The CDR3 is 13 residues long. V lost 5 bases and J lost 2, with 10 bases in between. The CDR3 spells CASRVEINTEAFF. CDR3 coding DNA: TGCGCCAGCAGGGTAGAGATTAACACTGAAGCTTTCTTT.

The V and J genes are TRBV12-3 or TRBV12-4 and TRBJ1-2, with no clear D. Trimming removed 3 bases from V and 5 bases from J, with 10 bases in between. The CDR3 length is 13 residues. CDR3 in amino acids: CASSLVQIYGYTF. The CDR3 DNA is TGTGCCAGCAGTTTGGTACAGATATATGGCTACACCTTC.

This chain connects TRBV12-3 or TRBV12-4 to TRBJ1-1, with 7 bases aligning to TRBD1. The V and J ends lost 5 bases and 5 bases, in that order; junction bases with no gene match: 5. The length of the CDR3 is 13 residues. In nucleotides, the CDR3 is TGTGCCAGCAGTCTAACAGGGGAAACTGAAGCTTTCTTT. Translated: CASSLTGETEAFF.

The chain links TRBV19 to TRBJ1-5, with 7 bases that match TRBD1. CDR3 length: 15 amino acids. The germline CDR1 and CDR2 sequences are LNHDA and SQIVND (reference sequence). V lost 9 bases to trimming and J lost 2 bases; unmatched junction nucleotides: 10. Here the CDR3 DNA reads TGTGCCAGCGACCATGACAGGGTCCGCAATCAGCCCCAGCATTTT. This gives the protein CASDHDRVRNQPQHF.

The V and J genes are TRBV2 and TRBJ1-4; 9 bases are shared with TRBD1. The CDR3 totals 15 residues. Germline-derived CDR1 and CDR2 are SNHLY and FYNNEI. The V segment lost 6 bases and the J segment 3 bases; nucleotides outside the gene matches: 5. CDR3 nucleotides: TGTGCCAGCAGCACGGACAGGGGACCTAATGAAAAACTGTTTTTT. Encoded protein: CASSTDRGPNEKLFF. The full variable domain, in which reference TRBV2 and TRBJ1-4 provide the parts outside the CDR3, is EPEVTQTPSHQVTQMGQEVILRCVPISNHLYFYWYRQILGQKVEFLVSFYNNEISEKSEIFDDQFSVERPDGSNFTLKIRSTKLEDSAMYFCASSTDRGPNEKLFFGSGTQLSVL.

This chain uses TRBV6-2 or TRBV6-3 with TRBJ2-1; 9 bases agree with TRBD1. Losses at the gene ends were 2 bases for V and 2 bases for J; bases not matched to a gene: 10. This CDR3 has 18 residues. The germline gives CDR1 MNHEY, CDR2 SVGEGT. For the CDR3, the DNA is TGTGCCAGCAGTTACGGAATATCCGGGACAGGGCCCTACAATGAGCAGTTCTTC. Its translation is CASSYGISGTGPYNEQFF.